A single sample is the source of the 16 T cell receptor beta chains below, sequenced in a study of blood T cell repertoires in COVID-19 (dated by TCRdb to 2020 to 2022). Receptors were amplified or captured by the immunoSEQ multiplex PCR assay. This is the immuneACCESS table as TCRdb keeps it, with only in-frame sequences that have V and J called. A part of the clones is gone; compared with another copy, unresolved V genes explain less than half, and the rest is unexplained. The sample table contains approximately 300,000 clones; only one count was recorded for about 85% of them. The ten largest clones add up to approximately 1.9% of the sample. Input material: PBMCs or T cells enriched from blood (not recorded which). The receptors come from a woman under 40 who had been exposed to COVID-19.

The chain couples TRBV6-5 to TRBJ2-7; 10 bases are a match to TRBD2. This CDR3 is 15 amino acids long. V shed 4 bases and J 2 bases; nucleotides not matched to a gene: 5. Germline CDR1 MNHEY, CDR2 SVGAGI. This CDR3 reads CASSLYSGRTYEQYF. Here the CDR3 DNA reads TGTGCCAGCAGTTTATATAGCGGGAGGACCTACGAGCAGTACTTC.

In this sample, this clone turned up once. This chain joins TRBV28 and TRBJ1-1, with a tentative D call TRBD1 (5 bases). The germline V and J ends were trimmed by 1 base and 4 bases, with 16 bases remaining between them. CDR1 MDHEN and CDR2 SYDVKM come from the germline V gene. This CDR3 has 16 amino acids. CDR3 in amino acids: CASSLLIRAGGTEAFF. The CDR3 DNA reads as TGTGCCAGCAGTTTATTAATCCGGGCCGGGGGCACTGAAGCTTTCTTT. The whole variable domain, filled in from reference TRBV28 and TRBJ1-1, reads DVKVTQSSRYLVKRTGEKVFLECVQDMDHENMFWYRQDPGLGLRLIYFSYDVKMKEKGDIPEGYSVSREKKERFSLILESASTNQTSMYLCASSLLIRAGGTEAFFGQGTRLTVV.

This clone was observed a handful of times. The genes are TRBV7-6 and TRBJ2-2, with D maybe TRBD2 (6 bases). The V end was cut by 1 base, the J end by 5 bases, with 11 bases between. The CDR3 is 15 amino acids. CDR1 and CDR2 from the germline V gene are SGHVS and FNYEAQ. The CDR3 nucleotides are TGTGCCAGCAGCTTAGGCGGTAGCGGTACCGGGGAGCTGTTTTTT. Protein product: CASSLGGSGTGELFF.

This rearrangement joins TRBV5-8 to TRBJ1-2; TRBD1 matches 9 bases. This CDR3 is 12 amino acids long. Germline assignment: CDR1 SGHTS and CDR2 YDEGEE. V trimming: 3 bases; J trimming: 8 bases; junction bases outside the gene matches: 2. The CDR3 coding sequence is TGTGCCAGCAGCTCGACAGGGGGAGGCTACACCTTC. It is translated as CASSSTGGGYTF.

The V and J genes are TRBV9 and TRBJ1-3; 7 positions match TRBD1. Looked up from germline, CDR1 is SGDLS and CDR2 is YYNGEE. The V segment lost 7 bases and the J segment 0 bases; nucleotides outside the gene matches: 7. The CDR3 runs 15 residues. For the CDR3, the DNA is TGTGCCAGCCAAACAGGGGAGTTCTCTGGAAACACCATATATTTT. Protein product: CASQTGEFSGNTIYF.

The chain couples TRBV5-1 to TRBJ2-3; 10 bases line up with TRBD2. V lost 4 bases, J lost 2 bases, and 10 bases stayed unmatched. CDR1 SGHRS and CDR2 YFSETQ come from the germline V gene. CDR3 length: 17 amino acids. CDR3 sequence reads: CASSLGSGGADTDTQYF. The CDR3 DNA follows: TGCGCCAGCAGCCTAGGGAGCGGGGGGGCCGACACAGATACGCAGTATTTT. The full variable domain, its missing parts supplied by reference TRBV5-1 and TRBJ2-3, is KAGVTQTPRYLIKTRGQQVTLSCSPISGHRSVSWYQQTPGQGLQFLFEYFSETQRNKGNFPGRFSGRQFSNSRSEMNVSTLELGDSALYLCASSLGSGGADTDTQYFGPGTRLTVL.

The chain carries TRBV4-1 and TRBJ1-2; D is possibly TRBD1 (6 bases). CDR1 is MGHRA, CDR2 YSYEKL, per germline. Trimming removed 4 bases from V and 4 bases from J, with 16 bases in between. This CDR3 is built from 15 residues. This chain's CDR3 is CASSPTEGGGYGYTF. For the CDR3, the DNA is TGCGCCAGCAGCCCGACGGAGGGGGGGGGCTATGGCTACACCTTC.

The chain recombines TRBV30 with TRBJ1-5, with a possible D match to TRBD1 (6 bases). CDR1 is GTSNPN, CDR2 SVGIG, per germline (reference sequence). The CDR3 has 15 residues. Trimming took off 3 bases at V and 7 bases at J, with 19 bases between the two ends. The CDR3 region is CAWSPGGAKRQPQHF. The DNA for the CDR3 is TGTGCCTGGAGCCCGGGGGGGGCCAAAAGGCAGCCCCAGCATTTT. The full variable domain, completed using reference TRBV30 and TRBJ1-5, is SQTIHQWPATLVQPVGSPLSLECTVEGTSNPNLYWYRQAAGRGLQLLFYSVGIGQISSEVPQNLSASRPQDRQFILSSKKLLLSDSGFYLCAWSPGGAKRQPQHFGDGTRLSIL.

The chain is built from TRBV7-6 and TRBJ2-7, with D tentatively TRBD2 (6 bases). CDR1 and CDR2 from the germline V gene are SGHVS and FNYEAQ. The CDR3 loop spans 14 amino acids. With 3 bases removed from V and 0 bases from J, the gap between germline ends came to 9 bases. The CDR3 DNA is TGTGCCAGCAGCTTTGAAGCGGGCTCCTACGAGCAGTACTTC. Translating gives CASSFEAGSYEQYF.

This clone appeared a single time. The rearrangement uses TRBV5-5 and TRBJ1-1, with a possible D match to TRBD1 (5 bases). Germline lookup yields CDR1 SGHKS and CDR2 YYEKEE (reference sequence). CDR3 length: 14 amino acids. Trimming pared 2 bases from V and 0 bases from J, leaving 8 bases between. CDR3 sequence reads: CASSFQGLNTEAFF. As DNA, the CDR3 is TGTGCCAGCAGCTTCCAGGGTCTGAACACTGAAGCTTTCTTT. Complete variable domain (other parts from reference TRBV5-5 and TRBJ1-1): DAGVTQSPTHLIKTRGQQVTLRCSPISGHKSVSWYQQVLGQGPQFIFQYYEKEERGRGNFPDRFSARQFPNYSSELNVNALLLGDSALYLCASSFQGLNTEAFFGQGTRLTVV.

The chain is built from TRBV4-2 and TRBJ2-7, with 10 nucleotides matching TRBD2. The CDR3 has 15 residues. CDR1 LGHNA and CDR2 YNFKEQ come from the germline V gene. The ends lost 4 bases at V and 7 bases at J; junction bases unmatched: 10. The CDR3 DNA follows: TGTGCCAGCAGCCTAAGAACTAGCGGGACGGGTGAGCAGTACTTC. It codes for CASSLRTSGTGEQYF.

The chain links TRBV7-3 to TRBJ2-1; 7 bases map to TRBD1. From germline, CDR1 is SGHTA and CDR2 FQGTGA. This CDR3 has 16 residues. V was pared by 5 bases and J by 5 bases, with 12 bases of the junction left unmatched. For the CDR3, the DNA is TGTGCCAGCAGCGAAAAAGGAAAGGGGGCCCACAATGAGCAGTTCTTC. This encodes CASSEKGKGAHNEQFF.

The rearrangement joins TRBV15 to TRBJ2-7; 10 bases match TRBD1. V trimming: 2 bases; J trimming: 0 bases; junction bases outside the gene matches: 4. The CDR3 covers 16 residues. The germline V gene encodes CDR1 LNHNV and CDR2 YYDKDF (reference sequence). This CDR3 is CATSRTDRGHSYEQYF. The CDR3 bases are TGTGCCACCAGCAGAACCGACAGGGGGCACTCCTACGAGCAGTACTTC.

The rearrangement joins TRBV6-5 to TRBJ2-7; weak D call: TRBD1 (5 bases). Trimming stripped 11 bases from V and 2 bases from J, with 16 bases between. CDR3 length: 13 amino acids. CDR1 and CDR2 (germline): MNHEY, SVGAGI. The CDR3 here is CAGAEQLTYEQYF. Written as DNA, the CDR3 is TGTGCCGGGGCGGAACAGTTAACCTACGAGCAGTACTTC.

A word on this clone: Germline and junction disagree at one end, which may indicate a read error. This chain connects TRBV28 to TRBJ2-1, with D unresolved. CDR1 and CDR2 from the germline V gene are MDHEN and SYDVKM. This CDR3 is built from 11 residues. In DNA form, the CDR3 reads TGCGCTACGTCCTCCTACAATGAGCAGTTCTTC. It is translated as CATSSYNEQFF.

The chain links TRBV27 to TRBJ2-3, with 8 nucleotides matching TRBD1. V gave up 6 bases and J gave up 3 bases; unmatched junction bases: 8. Germline CDR1 reads MNHEY; CDR2 reads SMNVEV (reference sequence). This CDR3 has 15 amino acids. CDR3 in amino acids: CASRTRQGRTDTQYF. The CDR3 DNA is TGTGCCAGCAGGACCAGACAGGGGAGGACAGATACGCAGTATTTT.